The 18 T cell receptor beta chains presented below share a single source sample, sequenced in a study of CD8 T cells in Susac syndrome. After extraction with the RNeasy kit, roughly 0.45 to 1 ug of the RNA was reverse transcribed using random hexamers. In TCRdb, the immunoSEQ multiplex PCR reads were re-called with MiXCR into one record per CDR3 protein. The sample has some 99,000 distinct CDR3 sequences; about 95% are singletons. The sequencing sample was made of CD4+ T cells from PBMCs. Source of these receptors: a human donor with Susac syndrome.

The chain links TRBV29-1 to TRBJ1-6, with 7 bases matching TRBD1. Germline V gene data show CDR1 as SQVTM and CDR2 as ANQGSEA. After removal of 5 bases from V and 9 bases from J, the junction contained 7 bases not matched to a gene. The CDR3 extends over 13 amino acids. The CDR3 DNA sequence: TGCAGCGTTCAACAGGGGAGAGGTTCACCCCTCCACTTT. This translates into CSVQQGRGSPLHF.

The gene calls are TRBV30 and TRBJ2-3; D ambiguous. The V end was cut by 5 bases, the J end by 2 bases, with 11 bases between. Germline values: CDR1 GTSNPN, CDR2 SVGIG (reference sequence). The CDR3 totals 13 residues. CDR3 amino acids: CAWGGPTTDTQYF. The DNA of the CDR3 is TGTGCCTGGGGCGGACCCACCACAGATACGCAGTATTTT.

J is TRBJ2-7 and V is TRBV7-3, with TRBD2 as a possible D gene (6 bases). The CDR3 loop spans 14 amino acids. Looked up from germline, CDR1 is SGHTA and CDR2 is FQGTGA. Trimming pared 1 base from V and 7 bases from J, leaving 14 bases between. The CDR3 loop reads CASSLRDSSGEQYF. In DNA, the CDR3 is TGTGCCAGCAGCTTAAGGGACTCTTCGGGGGAGCAGTACTTC.

The chain employs TRBV10-3 and TRBJ2-7; D unresolved. The CDR3 runs to 15 residues. V was shortened by 1 base and J by 3 bases, with 13 bases between the two germline ends. Germline-derived CDR1 and CDR2 are ENHRY and SYGVKD. CDR3 amino acids: CAISELGKAIYEQYF. The DNA for the CDR3 is TGTGCCATCAGTGAGTTAGGGAAAGCGATCTACGAGCAGTACTTC.

The chain carries TRBV7-3 and TRBJ2-5, with D tentatively TRBD2 (6 bases). The CDR3 consists of 15 residues. Germline CDR1 is SGHTA and CDR2 is FQGTGA. The ends were cut back, 4 bases at V and 4 bases at J, with 16 bases in the middle. CDR3 residues: CASSYQSGDRETQYF. CDR3 in DNA: TGTGCCAGCAGCTACCAGTCGGGGGATAGAGAGACCCAGTACTTC.

This chain uses TRBV10-3 with TRBJ2-1; D ambiguous. With 4 bases removed from V and 5 bases from J, the gap between germline ends came to 12 bases. The CDR3 runs to 14 residues. Germline assignment: CDR1 ENHRY and CDR2 SYGVKD. The CDR3 DNA sequence: TGTGCCATCAGTGCCGCGACTCCCGACAATGAGCAGTTCTTC. Its protein is CAISAATPDNEQFF.

This chain connects TRBV7-2 to TRBJ1-2; D gene uncertain. V was pared by 1 base and J by 8 bases, with 11 bases between. The CDR3 extends over 13 amino acids. Germline lookup yields CDR1 SGHTA and CDR2 FQGNSA. The CDR3 DNA reads as TGTGCCAGCAGCTTAGGCACCCGTCGGGGCTACACCTTC. Translated, it gives CASSLGTRRGYTF.

V is TRBV7-9 and J is TRBJ2-7; D is perhaps TRBD2 (5 bases). V lost 3 bases to trimming and J lost 4 bases, with 25 bases between them. This CDR3 region has 18 residues. The germline CDR1 and CDR2 sequences are SEHNR and FQNEAQ (reference sequence). The CDR3 here is CASSFPLISKGVGYEQYF. The CDR3 DNA sequence: TGTGCCAGCAGCTTCCCCCTGATTAGCAAGGGAGTAGGTTACGAGCAGTACTTC.

This clonotype has only one observation. The V gene is TRBV20-1, the J gene TRBJ2-7, with D maybe TRBD1 (6 bases). Trimming left V 3 bases short and J 3 bases short, with 9 bases between. Per the germline V gene, CDR1 is DFQATT and CDR2 is SNEGSKA (reference sequence). The CDR3 length is 12 residues. The CDR3 DNA reads as TGCAGTGCTAGGGGGGCGTTCTACGAGCAGTACTTC. Protein sequence: CSARGAFYEQYF.

V and J are TRBV27 and TRBJ2-7; D call uncertain. Deletions cut 5 bases from V and 7 bases from J, with 15 bases between. CDR3 length: 13 amino acids. Germline CDR1 reads MNHEY; CDR2 reads SMNVEV (reference sequence). For the CDR3, the DNA is TGTGCCAGCAGTCCCAGCCGGTTGGGGGAGCAGTACTTC. It yields the protein CASSPSRLGEQYF.

This clonotype has more than one count but fewer than ten. The rearrangement uses TRBV6-5 and TRBJ2-7; no clear D. The germline V and J ends were trimmed by 4 bases and 4 bases, with 5 bases remaining between them. The germline V gene has CDR1 MNHEY and CDR2 SVGAGI. The CDR3 is made up of 11 amino acids. CDR3 in DNA: TGTGCCAGCAGTTCCAAATACGAGCAGTACTTC. Translated, it gives CASSSKYEQYF.

The chain recombines TRBV23-1 with TRBJ2-7; no reliable D call. TRBV23-1 is filed as an ORF, its function uncertain. The CDR3 has 16 residues. V was trimmed by 4 bases and J by 2 bases, leaving 18 bases between them. The CDR3 spells CASSPWTRRITYEQYF. For the CDR3, the DNA is TGCGCCAGCAGTCCGTGGACCAGACGGATAACCTACGAGCAGTACTTC.

The chain is built from TRBV19 and TRBJ1-5; a possible D gene is TRBD1 (5 bases). The CDR3 length is 14 residues. The germline V and J ends were trimmed by 3 bases and 7 bases, with 13 bases remaining between them. Germline values: CDR1 LNHDA, CDR2 SQIVND (reference sequence). CDR3 bases: TGTGCCAGTAGTATTCCGACAGAGAGGCAGCCCCAGCATTTT. Translation gives CASSIPTERQPQHF.

The chain links TRBV19 to TRBJ2-5; D is tentatively TRBD1 or TRBD2 (5 bases each). V was clipped by 8 bases and J by 4 bases, with 14 bases between them. The CDR3 is 13 residues long. CDR1 is LNHDA and CDR2 is SQIVND in the germline V gene (reference sequence). The CDR3 here is CASEEGAGETQYF. Here the CDR3 DNA reads TGTGCCAGTGAGGAAGGGGCGGGAGAGACCCAGTACTTC. The full variable domain, completed using reference TRBV19 and TRBJ2-5, is DGGITQSPKYLFRKEGQNVTLSCEQNLNHDAMYWYRQDPGQGLRLIYYSQIVNDFQKGDIAEGYSVSREKKESFPLTVTSAQKNPTAFYLCASEEGAGETQYFGPGTRLLVL.

This chain connects TRBV5-6 to TRBJ2-7; TRBD2 matches at 12 bases. The germline V gene encodes CDR1 SGHDT and CDR2 YYEEEE. V lost 4 bases to trimming and J lost 2 bases; unmatched junction nucleotides: 7. This CDR3 is 16 amino acids long. The DNA for the CDR3 is TGTGCCAGCAGCATAACCCTAGCGGGGGGGCCCTACGAGCAGTACTTC. Protein sequence: CASSITLAGGPYEQYF. The complete variable domain, with remaining parts taken from reference TRBV5-6 and TRBJ2-7, reads DAGVTQSPTHLIKTRGQQVTLRCSPKSGHDTVSWYQQALGQGPQFIFQYYEEEERQRGNFPDRFSGHQFPNYSSELNVNALLLGDSALYLCASSITLAGGPYEQYFGPGTRLTVT.

The J gene is TRBJ2-7, the V gene TRBV14; D remains ambiguous. Germline assignment: CDR1 SGHDN and CDR2 FVKESK. The CDR3 is 11 residues long. Trimming removed 2 bases from V and 4 bases from J, with 3 bases in between. DNA for the CDR3: TGTGCCAGCAGCCAAAAATACGAGCAGTACTTC. Residues: CASSQKYEQYF.

CDR3 amino acids: CASTSVETQYF. The CDR3 DNA follows: TGTGCCAGCACGTCGGTCGAGACCCAGTACTTC. The chain couples TRBV28 to TRBJ2-5; D ambiguous. CDR1 MDHEN and CDR2 SYDVKM come from the germline V gene. Trimming took 7 bases from V and 5 from J, leaving 8 bases between them. The CDR3 has 11 amino acids.

The CDR3 coding sequence is TGCAGCGTTGTTAGCGGGGGGGCTTCCTTGAACACCGGGGAGCTGTTTTTT. Protein sequence: CSVVSGGASLNTGELFF. The chain recombines TRBV29-1 with TRBJ2-2; 11 bases are a match to TRBD2. CDR1 SQVTM and CDR2 ANQGSEA come from the germline V gene. This CDR3 has 17 residues. V lost 4 bases to trimming and J lost 1 base; unmatched junction nucleotides: 8.